The clone carrying this TCR beta chain was recorded a few times. Irradiated stimulators labeled with violet dye, 200,000 in number, were plated with 200,000 CFSE-labeled responders. This sample is drawn from a study of graft-versus-host responses after intestinal transplantation. Broader study findings: Some patients had graft-donor T cell macrochimerism, and their allografts showed high graft-versus-host to host-versus-graft clonal ratios.

The ends lost 2 bases at V and 8 bases at J; junction bases unmatched: 5. The CDR3 spans 14 residues. In germline, CDR1 is SGHDT, CDR2 YYEEEE. This table comes from immunoSEQ multiplex PCR, and its TCRdb copy is limited to in-frame clones, with some not included. The sample carries around 21,000 clones, about 41% recorded once. The TCR originated in a human patient who was an organ donor for intestinal transplantation. The source was alloreactive CD8+ T cells from a mixed lymphocyte reaction culture, collected before transplantation. Noted subset: CFSE-low proliferating T cells sorted from roughly 6-day pre-transplant mixed lymphocyte reaction (GvH or HvG direction). V and J are TRBV5-6 and TRBJ2-1, with 9 nucleotides matching TRBD2. Here the CDR3 reads CASSFEGGRDEQFF. In DNA, the CDR3 is TGTGCCAGCAGCTTCGAGGGCGGGAGGGATGAGCAGTTCTTC.